Listed below are T cell receptor beta chains from one sample, sequenced in a study of T cells in Graves' hyperthyroidism and ophthalmopathy. TCRdb fed the multiplex PCR reads into MiXCR, producing one record per CDR3 protein. The sample has over 700,000 distinct CDR3 sequences, about 19% seen once. Sequenced input: blood. The receptors derive from a woman between 50 and 59 years old with Graves' hyperthyroidism that later progressed to Graves' ophthalmopathy. Both conserved end residues are part of each CDR3. A D gene is named only where the DNA matches it firmly. Clone size is shown for a subset of rows, as once, few, many or a class of expanded clone.

cdr3_nt	cdr3_aa	d_call	j_call	v_call	clone_size
TGTGCCAGCAGTGCTTTACGCGGCTACACCTTC	CASSALRGYTF	NA	TRBJ1-2	TRBV2	NA
TGTGCCTGGGACCATAATGAAAAACTGTTTTTT	CAWDHNEKLFF	NA	TRBJ1-4	TRBV30	many
TGTGCCAGCAGCCGGGACAGGGGGGTGAGCACTGAAGCTTTCTTT	CASSRDRGVSTEAFF	TRBD1	TRBJ1-1	TRBV12-3/TRBV12-4	NA
TGTGCCAGCAGCGCATCAGGGGGCATGAACACTGAAGCTTTCTTT	CASSASGGMNTEAFF	TRBD1	TRBJ1-1	TRBV9	many
TGTGCCAGCAGCCCTCAGGTCGAGGACAGGGTAGCTAACTATGGCTACACCTTC	CASSPQVEDRVANYGYTF	TRBD1	TRBJ1-2	TRBV9	NA
TGTGCCAGCAGCCAACCCGAGAATCAAGAGACCCAGTACTTC	CASSQPENQETQYF	NA	TRBJ2-5	TRBV14	once
TGTGCCAGCAGTTTACTAGCGGGGGTTGAGACCCAGTACTTC	CASSLLAGVETQYF	TRBD2	TRBJ2-5	TRBV12-3/TRBV12-4	NA
TGTGCCAGTAGTGAGACTAGCGTGAACTACGAGCAGTACTTC	CASSETSVNYEQYF	TRBD2	TRBJ2-7	TRBV19	NA
TGTGCCAGCAGCCAAGAGACAGGGACCGGGGAGCTGTTTTTT	CASSQETGTGELFF	TRBD1	TRBJ2-2	TRBV3-1	many
TGCAGTGCTAGGGTCGAGGCGAGCTACTACAATGAGCAGTTCTTC	CSARVEASYYNEQFF	NA	TRBJ2-1	TRBV20-1	NA
TGTGCCAGCAGCTTCGACGGTCCCGGGACTAGCGGGGGGTCTAATGAGCAGTTCTTC	CASSFDGPGTSGGSNEQFF	TRBD2	TRBJ2-1	TRBV13	few
TGTGCCAGCAGCGTAGACGGGGGGGCGATAGATACGCAGTATTTT	CASSVDGGAIDTQYF	TRBD2	TRBJ2-3	TRBV9	many
TGTGCCAGCAGCCAAGATCTAGGGAACACCTACACCGGGGAGCTGTTTTTT	CASSQDLGNTYTGELFF	NA	TRBJ2-2	TRBV14	NA
TGTGCCAGTAGTATTGGCCAGGAGCAAGAGACCCAGTACTTC	CASSIGQEQETQYF	NA	TRBJ2-5	TRBV19	NA
TGTGCCAGCACCTTACAGGGGGCGCACACCGGGGAGCTGTTTTTT	CASTLQGAHTGELFF	TRBD1	TRBJ2-2	TRBV9	few
TGTGCCAGCAGCTTAGCGGGACTAGCGAGAGACAATGAGCAGTTCTTC	CASSLAGLARDNEQFF	TRBD2	TRBJ2-1	TRBV7-8	many
TGTGCCAGCAGCCAAGAGTACAGTCATAGCAATCAGCCCCAGCATTTT	CASSQEYSHSNQPQHF	NA	TRBJ1-5	TRBV3-1	many
TGTGCCAGCAGCCAAGACTTCGGCAGGGGGTACACAGATACGCAGTATTTT	CASSQDFGRGYTDTQYF	TRBD1	TRBJ2-3	TRBV3-1	many
TGTGCCAGCAGCCAAAGACAGGGAAACACCATATATTTT	CASSQRQGNTIYF	NA	TRBJ1-3	TRBV6-1	few
TGCGCCAGCGGCAAATACCGAGGGAATGAGCAGTTCTTC	CASGKYRGNEQFF	NA	TRBJ2-1	TRBV5-1	few
TGCGCCAGCAGCCGATCGACAGGGGAGGGGAATTCACCCCTCCACTTT	CASSRSTGEGNSPLHF	TRBD1	TRBJ1-6	TRBV4-1	few
TGTGCCAGCAGAGCTCTAGCGGGGGGGTGGGCAGATACGCAGTATTTT	CASRALAGGWADTQYF	TRBD2	TRBJ2-3	TRBV6-1	NA
TGTGCCAGCAGTAGTTTGGCCGCAGATACGCAGTATTTT	CASSSLAADTQYF	NA	TRBJ2-3	TRBV12-3/TRBV12-4	NA
TGTGCCAGCAGCGTAGACACTTCTTACTACGAGCAGTACTTC	CASSVDTSYYEQYF	NA	TRBJ2-7	TRBV9	NA